The source of this T cell receptor beta chain is a study of shared clonotypes between healthy human individuals. In the study overall: Sampling drew on donors who were two women and a few men aged 18 to 49.

Tens of thousands of T cell genomes (about 0.2 ug DNA) went into each sorted-subset replicate. Sequencing used immunoSEQ multiplex PCR; TCRdb keeps in-frame clones, though not all of them. Of 2 million to 2.5 million clones in the sample, 90% to 96% were seen once. Per the germline V gene, CDR1 is SGDLS and CDR2 is YYNGEE. CDR3 length equals 16 residues. V was clipped by 4 bases and J by 10 bases; unmatched bases: 13. Study-wide findings and caveats: The low donor count limited represented genetic and exposure-history diversity. The authors sampled blood alone, and tissue repertoires likely differ.

Concerning this clone itself: Its antigen remains unknown.

This sequence was found in a young man in good health. Sequencing input: naive CD4+ T cells sorted from blood. The subset was: CD45RA+ positively selected. The J gene is TRBJ2-1, the V gene TRBV9, with 11 bases matching TRBD2. In DNA form, the CDR3 reads TGTGCCAGCAGCCCCACCGGGACTAGCGGACTTAGGGAGCAGTTCTTC. Translated, it gives CASSPTGTSGLREQFF.